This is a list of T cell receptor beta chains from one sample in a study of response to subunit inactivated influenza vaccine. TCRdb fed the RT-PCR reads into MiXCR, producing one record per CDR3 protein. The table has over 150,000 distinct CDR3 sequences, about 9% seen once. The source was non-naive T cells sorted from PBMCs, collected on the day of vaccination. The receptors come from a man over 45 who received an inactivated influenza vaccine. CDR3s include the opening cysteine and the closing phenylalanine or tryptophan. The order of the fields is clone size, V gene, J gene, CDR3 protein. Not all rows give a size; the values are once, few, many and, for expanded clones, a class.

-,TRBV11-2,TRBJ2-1,CASSLRSGLNNEQFF
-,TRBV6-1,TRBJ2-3,CASSHPPRIGGTDTQYF
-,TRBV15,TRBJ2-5,CATSRAPEGQETQYF
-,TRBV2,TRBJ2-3,CASSDQALASTDTQYF
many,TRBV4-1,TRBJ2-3,CASSLTSGRPDTQYF
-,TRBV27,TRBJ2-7,CASSRQYQYEQYF
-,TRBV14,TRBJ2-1,CASSQEKRPVHNEQFF
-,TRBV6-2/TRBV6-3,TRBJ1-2,CASSYSTTGMNSYGYTF
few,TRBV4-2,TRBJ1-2,CASSQTAGLGMGYTF
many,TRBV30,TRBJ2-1,CAWKGRENEQFF
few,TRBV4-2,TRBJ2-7,CASSQDSTLAGREQYF
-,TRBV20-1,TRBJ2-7,CSAAGFGLAGGGFYEQYF
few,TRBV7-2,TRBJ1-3,CASSRTETSSGNTIYF
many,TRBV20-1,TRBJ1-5,CSARGLDGQPQHF
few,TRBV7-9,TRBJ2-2,CASSRDGNTGELFF
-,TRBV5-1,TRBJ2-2,CASSLVGNANTGELFF
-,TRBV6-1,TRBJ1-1,CASRRGIGTEAFF
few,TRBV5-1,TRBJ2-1,CASSLGGGPMYNEQFF
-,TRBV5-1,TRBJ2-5,CASSLATGGGETQYF
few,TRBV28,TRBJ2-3,CASSPQQPGGTDTQYF
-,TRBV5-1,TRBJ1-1,CASRGGASGDTEAFF
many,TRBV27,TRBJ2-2,CASKKGLAGDGELFF
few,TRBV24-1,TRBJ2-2,CATALAGGPDTGELFF
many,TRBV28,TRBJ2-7,CASSLLQGYEQYF
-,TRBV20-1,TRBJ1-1,CSARGTGVTEAFF
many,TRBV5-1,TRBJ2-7,CASSLSSGFYEQYF
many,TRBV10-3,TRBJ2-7,CATGGLAGTYEQYF
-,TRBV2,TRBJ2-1,CGGTGNEQFF
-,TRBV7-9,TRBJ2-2,CASSLVGKTGELFF
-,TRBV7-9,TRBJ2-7,CASEESYEQYF
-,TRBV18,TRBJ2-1,CASSPREQMGSNEQFF
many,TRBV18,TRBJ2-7,CASSPGQGTYEQYF
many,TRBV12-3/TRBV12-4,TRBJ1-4,CASSGGDTTNEKLFF
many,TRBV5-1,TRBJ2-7,CASSFSYNYEQYF
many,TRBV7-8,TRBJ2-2,CASSLGRMGAGELFF
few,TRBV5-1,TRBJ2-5,CASSSGSGGAQETQYF
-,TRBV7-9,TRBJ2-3,CASSFDRTSLTDTQYF
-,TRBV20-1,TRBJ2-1,CSARARAGGFSSYNEQFF
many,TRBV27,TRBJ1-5,CASSPLGGYQPQHF
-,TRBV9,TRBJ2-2,CASSVRRVAHNTGELFF